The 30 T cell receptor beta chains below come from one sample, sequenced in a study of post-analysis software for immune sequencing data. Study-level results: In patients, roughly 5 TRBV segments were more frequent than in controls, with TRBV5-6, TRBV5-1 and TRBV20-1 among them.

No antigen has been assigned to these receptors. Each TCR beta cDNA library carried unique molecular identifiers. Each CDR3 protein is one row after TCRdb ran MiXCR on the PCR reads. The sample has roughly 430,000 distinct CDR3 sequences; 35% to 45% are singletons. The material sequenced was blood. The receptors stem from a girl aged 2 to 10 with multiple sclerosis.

CDR3 coding DNA: TGTGCCAGCTCACCCGACAAGGCCTATGGCTACACCTTC. It translates to CASSPDKAYGYTF. The chain recombines TRBV18 with TRBJ1-2; D is ambiguous. CDR3 length: 13 residues. The V end was cut by 3 bases, the J end by 4 bases, with 9 bases between. Looked up from germline, CDR1 is KGHSH and CDR2 is LQKENI.

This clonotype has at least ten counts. The CDR3 loop reads CASSSGLKGTQYF. CDR3 nucleotides: TGTGCCAGCAGCTCCGGACTCAAGGGGACCCAGTACTTC. This rearrangement joins TRBV5-6 to TRBJ2-7, with D perhaps TRBD2 (5 bases). The DNA end favors TRBJ2-5, so the J call may be wrong. The CDR3 consists of 13 residues. The germline V gene has CDR1 SGHDT and CDR2 YYEEEE.

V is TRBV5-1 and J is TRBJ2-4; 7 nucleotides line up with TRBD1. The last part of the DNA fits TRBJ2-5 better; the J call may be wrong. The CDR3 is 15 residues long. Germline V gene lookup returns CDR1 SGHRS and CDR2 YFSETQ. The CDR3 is CASSLGATGLETQYF. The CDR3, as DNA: TGCGCCAGCAGCTTGGGGGCGACAGGGCTGGAGACCCAGTACTTC.

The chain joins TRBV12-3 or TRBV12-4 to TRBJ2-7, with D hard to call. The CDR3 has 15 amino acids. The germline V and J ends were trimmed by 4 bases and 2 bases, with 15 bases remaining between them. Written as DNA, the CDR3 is TGTGCCAGCAGTTGGACCGGCCCAAGAACCTACGAGCAGTACTTC. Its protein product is CASSWTGPRTYEQYF.

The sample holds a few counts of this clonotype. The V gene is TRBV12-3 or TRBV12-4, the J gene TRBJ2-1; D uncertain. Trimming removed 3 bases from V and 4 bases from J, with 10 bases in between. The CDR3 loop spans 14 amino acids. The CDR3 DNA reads TGTGCCAGCAGTTTGGAATTTTCTTACAATGAGCAGTTCTTC. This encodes CASSLEFSYNEQFF.

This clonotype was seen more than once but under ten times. CDR3 sequence reads: CASSSPGAGYGYTF. Here the CDR3 DNA reads TGTGCCAGCAGCTCCCCCGGGGCAGGCTATGGCTACACCTTC. This chain connects TRBV7-3 to TRBJ1-2; weak D call: TRBD1 (5 bases). V gave up 4 bases and J gave up 4 bases, with 13 bases separating them. The germline V gene encodes CDR1 SGHTA and CDR2 FQGTGA. CDR3 length: 14 residues.

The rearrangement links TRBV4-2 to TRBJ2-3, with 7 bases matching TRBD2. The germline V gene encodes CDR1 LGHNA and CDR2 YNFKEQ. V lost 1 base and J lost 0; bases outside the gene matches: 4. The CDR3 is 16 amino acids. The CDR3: CASSQALAASTDTQYF. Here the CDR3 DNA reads TGTGCCAGCAGCCAAGCCCTAGCGGCTAGCACAGATACGCAGTATTTT.

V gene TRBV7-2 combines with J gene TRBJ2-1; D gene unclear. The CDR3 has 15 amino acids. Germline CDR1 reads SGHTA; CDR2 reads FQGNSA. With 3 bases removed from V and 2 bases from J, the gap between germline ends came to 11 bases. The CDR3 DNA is TGTGCCAGCAGCTTCGCTGCCGCAGCCTACAATGAGCAGTTCTTC. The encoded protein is CASSFAAAAYNEQFF.

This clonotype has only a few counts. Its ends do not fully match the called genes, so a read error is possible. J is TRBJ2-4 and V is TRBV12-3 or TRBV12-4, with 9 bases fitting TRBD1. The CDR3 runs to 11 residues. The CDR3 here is CASRVQGAMHF. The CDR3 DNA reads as TGTGCCAGCAGAGTACAGGGGGCTATGCACTTC.

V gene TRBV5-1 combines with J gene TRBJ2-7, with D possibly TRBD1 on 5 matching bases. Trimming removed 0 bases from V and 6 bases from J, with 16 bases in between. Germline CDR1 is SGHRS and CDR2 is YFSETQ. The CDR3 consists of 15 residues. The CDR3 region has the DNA TGCGCCAGCAGCTTGGAGGCAGGGTATGCTGGCGAGCAGTACTTC. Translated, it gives CASSLEAGYAGEQYF.

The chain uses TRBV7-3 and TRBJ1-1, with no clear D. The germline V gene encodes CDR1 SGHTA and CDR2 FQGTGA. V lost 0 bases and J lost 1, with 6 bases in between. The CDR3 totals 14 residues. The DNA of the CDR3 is TGTGCCAGCAGCTTAACCCCGCGGAACACTGAAGCTTTCTTT. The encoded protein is CASSLTPRNTEAFF.

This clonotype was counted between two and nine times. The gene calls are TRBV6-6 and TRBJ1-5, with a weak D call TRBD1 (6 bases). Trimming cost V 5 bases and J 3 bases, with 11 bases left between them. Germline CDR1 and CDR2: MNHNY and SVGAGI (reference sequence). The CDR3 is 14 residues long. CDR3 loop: CASSLGTFNQPQHF. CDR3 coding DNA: TGTGCCAGCAGTCTGGGGACATTCAATCAGCCCCAGCATTTT.

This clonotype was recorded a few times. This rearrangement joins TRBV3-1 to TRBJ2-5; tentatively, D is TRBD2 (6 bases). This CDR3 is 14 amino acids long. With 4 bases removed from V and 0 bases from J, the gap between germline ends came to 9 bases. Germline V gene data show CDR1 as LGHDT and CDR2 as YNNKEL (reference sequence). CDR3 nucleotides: TGTGCCAGCAGCCCGAGGACTAACCAAGAGACCCAGTACTTC. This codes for CASSPRTNQETQYF.

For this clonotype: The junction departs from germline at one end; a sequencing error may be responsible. The CDR3 coding sequence is TGCGCCCGCAGCCAAGTGGCAGGGAGGGGTGAAAAACTGTTTTTT. Translation gives CARSQVAGRGEKLFF. The chain uses TRBV4-3 and TRBJ1-4; possibly TRBD1 for D (5 bases). Germline V gives CDR1 LGHNA, CDR2 YSLEER. The CDR3 contains 15 residues.

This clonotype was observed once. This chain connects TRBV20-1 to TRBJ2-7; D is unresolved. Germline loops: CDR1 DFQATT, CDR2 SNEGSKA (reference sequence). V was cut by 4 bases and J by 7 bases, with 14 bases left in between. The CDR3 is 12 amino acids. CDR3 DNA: TGCAGTGCTATCTTCTTGGCGAGTGAGCAGTACTTC. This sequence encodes CSAIFLASEQYF.

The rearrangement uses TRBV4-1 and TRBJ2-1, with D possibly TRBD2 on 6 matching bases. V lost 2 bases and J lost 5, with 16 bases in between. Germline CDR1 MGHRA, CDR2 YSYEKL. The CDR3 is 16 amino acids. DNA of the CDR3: TGCGCCAGCAGCCAACGCGCGGGATTTGCCCACAATGAGCAGTTCTTC. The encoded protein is CASSQRAGFAHNEQFF.

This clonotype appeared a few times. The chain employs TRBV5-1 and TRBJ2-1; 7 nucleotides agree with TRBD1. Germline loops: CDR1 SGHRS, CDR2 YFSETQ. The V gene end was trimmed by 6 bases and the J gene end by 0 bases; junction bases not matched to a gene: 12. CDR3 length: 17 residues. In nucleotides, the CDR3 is TGCGCCAGCAACCCGGCTAGACAGGGTGGCTCCTACAATGAGCAGTTCTTC. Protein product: CASNPARQGGSYNEQFF.

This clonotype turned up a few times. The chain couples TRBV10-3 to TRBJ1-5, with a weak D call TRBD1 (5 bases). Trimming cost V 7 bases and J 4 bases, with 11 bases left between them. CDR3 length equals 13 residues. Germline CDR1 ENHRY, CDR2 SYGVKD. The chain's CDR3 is CAINGGWNQPQHF. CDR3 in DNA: TGTGCCATCAACGGGGGTTGGAATCAGCCCCAGCATTTT.

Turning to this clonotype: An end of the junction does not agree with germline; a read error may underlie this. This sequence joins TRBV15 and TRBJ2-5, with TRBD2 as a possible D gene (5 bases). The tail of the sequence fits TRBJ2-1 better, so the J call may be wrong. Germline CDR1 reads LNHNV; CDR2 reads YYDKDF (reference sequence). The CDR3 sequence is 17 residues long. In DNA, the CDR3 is TGTGTCACCAGCTCCCGAGTCGGAGCGGCTTACCAAGAGACCCAGTTCTTC. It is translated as CVTSSRVGAAYQETQFF.

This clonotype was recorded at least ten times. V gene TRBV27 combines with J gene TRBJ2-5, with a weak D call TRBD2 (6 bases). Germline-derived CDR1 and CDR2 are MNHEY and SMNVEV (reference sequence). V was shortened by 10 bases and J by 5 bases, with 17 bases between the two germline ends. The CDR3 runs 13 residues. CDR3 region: CATRGFPAETQYF. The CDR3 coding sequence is TGTGCCACCCGGGGGTTTCCTGCCGAGACCCAGTACTTC.

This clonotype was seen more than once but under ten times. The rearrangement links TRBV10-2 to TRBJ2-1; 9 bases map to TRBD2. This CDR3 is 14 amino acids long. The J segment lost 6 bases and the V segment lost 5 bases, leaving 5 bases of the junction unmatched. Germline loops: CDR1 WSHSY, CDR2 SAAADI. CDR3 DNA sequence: TGCGCCAGCAGTCCGGGACTAGCTACCAATGAGCAGTTCTTC. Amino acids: CASSPGLATNEQFF.

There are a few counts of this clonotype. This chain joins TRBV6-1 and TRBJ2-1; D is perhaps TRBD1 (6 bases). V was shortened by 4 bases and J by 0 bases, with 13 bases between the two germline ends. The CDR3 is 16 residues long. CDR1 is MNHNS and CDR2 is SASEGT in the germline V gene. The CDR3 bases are TGTGCCAGCAGTGCCAACAGGGATCCCTCCTACAATGAGCAGTTCTTC. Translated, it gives CASSANRDPSYNEQFF.

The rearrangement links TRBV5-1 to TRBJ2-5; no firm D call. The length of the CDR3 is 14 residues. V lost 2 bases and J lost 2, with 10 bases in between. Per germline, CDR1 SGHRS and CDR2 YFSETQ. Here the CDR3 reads CASSFFRAQETQYF. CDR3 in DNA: TGCGCCAGCAGCTTCTTCCGGGCACAAGAGACCCAGTACTTC.

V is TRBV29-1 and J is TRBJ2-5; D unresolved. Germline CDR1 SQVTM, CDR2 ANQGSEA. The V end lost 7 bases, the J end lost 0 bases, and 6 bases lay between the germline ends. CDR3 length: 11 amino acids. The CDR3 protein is CSGLYQETQYF. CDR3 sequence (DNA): TGCAGCGGCCTTTACCAAGAGACCCAGTACTTC.

The CDR3: CSASSYGYTF. The CDR3 DNA is TGCAGTGCTAGCAGTTATGGCTACACCTTC. The V and J genes are TRBV20-1 and TRBJ1-2; D is unresolved. The CDR3 sequence is 10 residues long. CDR1 DFQATT and CDR2 SNEGSKA come from the germline V gene (reference sequence). Trimming shortened V by 3 bases and J by 5 bases, and 4 bases separated the two germline ends.

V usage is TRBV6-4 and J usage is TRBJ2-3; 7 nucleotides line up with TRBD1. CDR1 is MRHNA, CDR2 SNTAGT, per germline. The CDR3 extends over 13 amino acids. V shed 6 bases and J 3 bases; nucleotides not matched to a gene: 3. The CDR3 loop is CASSVQGTDTQYF. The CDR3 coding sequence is TGTGCCAGCAGCGTACAGGGGACAGATACGCAGTATTTT.

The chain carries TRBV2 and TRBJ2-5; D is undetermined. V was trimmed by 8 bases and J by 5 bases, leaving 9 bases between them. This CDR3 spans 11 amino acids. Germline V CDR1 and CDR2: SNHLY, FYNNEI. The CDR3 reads CASLYAETQYF. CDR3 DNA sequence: TGTGCCAGCCTATATGCGGAGACCCAGTACTTC.

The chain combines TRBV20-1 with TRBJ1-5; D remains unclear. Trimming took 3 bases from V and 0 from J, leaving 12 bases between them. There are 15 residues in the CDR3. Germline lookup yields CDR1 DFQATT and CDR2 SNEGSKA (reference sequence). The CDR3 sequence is CSASRSAYSNQPQHF. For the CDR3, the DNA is TGCAGTGCTAGCCGGAGTGCCTATAGCAATCAGCCCCAGCATTTT.

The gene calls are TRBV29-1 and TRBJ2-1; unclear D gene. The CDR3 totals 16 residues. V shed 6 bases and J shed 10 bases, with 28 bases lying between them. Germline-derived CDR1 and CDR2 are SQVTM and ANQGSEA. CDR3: CSVVLKVGSSPWEQFF. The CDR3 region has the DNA TGCAGCGTCGTCCTTAAAGTGGGGTCGTCTCCCTGGGAGCAGTTCTTC.

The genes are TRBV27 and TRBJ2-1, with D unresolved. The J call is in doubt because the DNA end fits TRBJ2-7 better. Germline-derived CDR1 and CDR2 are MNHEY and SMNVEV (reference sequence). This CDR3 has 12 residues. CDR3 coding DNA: TGTGCCAGCTCTCTCTCCTACAATGAGCAGTACTTC. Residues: CASSLSYNEQYF.